Each of the 17 T cell receptor beta chains below was sequenced from the same sample in a study of cytomegalovirus exposure and HLA in healthy donors. It was with 60 Vbeta and 13 Jbeta primers that the PCR ran. The table came from immunoSEQ multiplex PCR; TCRdb's copy has only in-frame clones and leaves some out. The repertoire holds tens of thousands of clones, with 60% to 80% as singletons. Sample: PBMCs. These receptor sequences come from a man aged 55 to 70 in good health and CMV-seropositive.

The V call is TRBV7-6, the J call TRBJ2-7; D is perhaps TRBD1 (5 bases). This CDR3 region has 15 residues. V shed 6 bases and J shed 3 bases, with 18 bases lying between them. Germline CDR1 SGHVS, CDR2 FNYEAQ. CDR3 DNA sequence: TGTGCCAGCAGTTCCGGACACGACGCTAACTACGAGCAGTACTTC. Translation gives CASSSGHDANYEQYF.

The CDR3 loop reads CASGQRQGSPPQHF. The CDR3 DNA is TGTGCCAGCGGTCAAAGACAGGGTTCGCCGCCCCAGCATTTT. The chain joins TRBV19 to TRBJ1-5; the match to TRBD1 covers 7 bases. The germline gives CDR1 LNHDA, CDR2 SQIVND (reference sequence). Trimming cost V 9 bases and J 9 bases; bases outside gene matches: 14. The CDR3 runs to 14 residues.

This chain uses TRBV19 with TRBJ1-1, with D unresolved. This CDR3 region has 12 residues. The germline gives CDR1 LNHDA, CDR2 SQIVND (reference sequence). V was cut by 6 bases and J by 4 bases, with 9 bases left in between. CDR3 sequence reads: CASSEGGTEAFF. CDR3 coding DNA: TGTGCCAGTAGCGAGGGAGGCACTGAAGCTTTCTTT.

This chain connects TRBV4-2 to TRBJ2-3; TRBD2 is a possible D gene (6 bases). The germline gives CDR1 LGHNA, CDR2 YNFKEQ. V lost 1 base and J 2 bases, leaving 10 bases between the germline ends. The CDR3 totals 15 residues. In DNA form, the CDR3 reads TGTGCCAGCAGCCAAGTTATAGCGGACACAGATACGCAGTATTTT. Amino acids: CASSQVIADTDTQYF.

The V gene is TRBV7-9, the J gene TRBJ2-1; TRBD2 agrees at 11 bases. Looked up from germline, CDR1 is SEHNR and CDR2 is FQNEAQ (reference sequence). The CDR3 has 18 amino acids. Trimming cost V 7 bases and J 2 bases; bases outside gene matches: 13. Here the CDR3 DNA reads TGTGCCAGCACCCCATTGGTAGCGGGAGGGCCAACCTACAATGAGCAGTTCTTC. Protein product: CASTPLVAGGPTYNEQFF.

This clone was recorded a few times. The J gene is TRBJ2-3, the V gene TRBV13; 8 positions match TRBD2. V lost 8 bases, J lost 5 bases, and 6 bases stayed unmatched. CDR3 size: 13 residues. Germline CDR1 and CDR2: PRHDT and FYEKMQ (reference sequence). Written as DNA, the CDR3 is TGTGCCAGCCTGGGACTAGAGGAAGATACGCAGTATTTT. Translating gives CASLGLEEDTQYF. The entire variable domain, with the rest obtained from reference TRBV13 and TRBJ2-3, is as follows: AAGVIQSPRHLIKEKRETATLKCYPIPRHDTVYWYQQGPGQDPQFLISFYEKMQSDKGSIPDRFSAQQFSDYHSELNMSSLELGDSALYFCASLGLEEDTQYFGPGTRLTVL.

The chain combines TRBV7-6 with TRBJ2-3; D is undetermined. Germline CDR1 and CDR2: SGHVS and FNYEAQ. The CDR3 length is 14 residues. With 3 bases removed from V and 6 bases from J, the gap between germline ends came to 13 bases. CDR3 amino acids: CASSLSQRADTQYF. The CDR3 nucleotides are TGTGCCAGCAGCTTGAGTCAGCGAGCGGATACGCAGTATTTT.

The chain links TRBV10-3 to TRBJ2-1; the D is unclear. Trimming stripped 4 bases from V and 10 bases from J, with 8 bases between. Germline V gives CDR1 ENHRY, CDR2 SYGVKD. The CDR3 runs to 11 residues. CDR3: CAISGAAEQFF. DNA for the CDR3: TGTGCCATCAGTGGGGCCGCGGAGCAGTTCTTC.

This clone occurred once. This chain joins TRBV10-1 and TRBJ2-7; possible D gene TRBD2, 6 bases. V was clipped by 3 bases and J by 4 bases, with 7 bases between them. The germline V gene has CDR1 WNHNN and CDR2 SYGVQD (reference sequence). This CDR3 comprises 12 residues. The CDR3: CASSEAGYEQYF. The CDR3 region has the DNA TGCGCCAGCAGTGAAGCGGGTTACGAGCAGTACTTC.

The chain recombines TRBV27 with TRBJ2-3, with TRBD1 matching 9 bases. The CDR3 totals 15 residues. Trimming cost V 5 bases and J 5 bases; bases outside gene matches: 8. Germline V CDR1 and CDR2: MNHEY, SMNVEV (reference sequence). The CDR3: CASSLPGTGRDTQYF. The CDR3 coding sequence is TGTGCCAGCAGTCTCCCCGGGACAGGGAGAGATACGCAGTATTTT.

The V call is TRBV6-5, the J call TRBJ2-5; D is perhaps TRBD2 (5 bases). The CDR3 covers 15 residues. Germline lookup yields CDR1 MNHEY and CDR2 SVGAGI. V was cut by 6 bases and J by 5 bases, with 19 bases left in between. This CDR3 is CASSLRTSAAETQYF. The CDR3 DNA reads TGTGCCAGCAGCCTCCGGACTTCCGCGGCGGAGACCCAGTACTTC.

The chain carries TRBV2 and TRBJ1-5; D remains unclear. This CDR3 contains 15 residues. V dropped 1 base and J dropped 3 bases, with 10 bases sitting between them. Germline V CDR1 and CDR2: SNHLY, FYNNEI. In DNA, the CDR3 is TGTGCCAGCAGTGAAGACCGAGCCCACAATCAGCCCCAGCATTTT. Its translation is CASSEDRAHNQPQHF.

This clone has more than one count but fewer than ten. V usage is TRBV6-1 and J usage is TRBJ2-5, with 9 nucleotides matching TRBD1. Germline V gives CDR1 MNHNS, CDR2 SASEGT. CDR3 length equals 15 residues. The V segment lost 8 bases and the J segment 5 bases; nucleotides outside the gene matches: 12. As DNA, the CDR3 is TGTGCCAGCCGAACTTACAGGGGGCTGGAGGAGACCCAGTACTTC. Protein sequence: CASRTYRGLEETQYF.

The chain employs TRBV6-4 and TRBJ2-1; 8 positions agree with TRBD2. With V trimmed by 0 bases and J by 12 bases, 10 bases remained unmatched. Germline V CDR1 and CDR2: MRHNA, SNTAGT. The CDR3 runs to 15 residues. In nucleotides, the CDR3 is TGTGCCAGCAGTGACTCGATGGTTAGCGGGAAAGTGCAGTTCTTC. This gives the protein CASSDSMVSGKVQFF.

The chain couples TRBV13 to TRBJ2-5; perhaps TRBD1 as D (5 bases). The V end was cut by 3 bases, the J end by 3 bases, with 14 bases between. CDR3 size: 15 residues. From germline, CDR1 is PRHDT and CDR2 FYEKMQ (reference sequence). The CDR3 protein is CASSFNPTGKETQYF. The CDR3 nucleotides are TGTGCCAGCAGCTTTAACCCAACAGGAAAAGAGACCCAGTACTTC.

This chain links TRBV5-4 with TRBJ2-5; 10 bases map to TRBD2. V was clipped by 6 bases and J by 4 bases; unmatched bases: 6. Germline values: CDR1 SGHNT, CDR2 YYREEE (reference sequence). CDR3 size: 14 residues. The CDR3 sequence: CASTRAGGLETQYF. For the CDR3, the DNA is TGTGCCAGCACCAGAGCGGGGGGGCTAGAGACCCAGTACTTC. The complete variable domain, with remaining parts taken from reference TRBV5-4 and TRBJ2-5, reads ETGVTQSPTHLIKTRGQQVTLRCSSQSGHNTVSWYQQALGQGPQFIFQYYREEENGRGNFPPRFSGLQFPNYSSELNVNALELDDSALYLCASTRAGGLETQYFGPGTRLLVL.

The chain is built from TRBV6-1 and TRBJ2-2; 8 bases map to TRBD1. The germline V gene has CDR1 MNHNS and CDR2 SASEGT. After removal of 3 bases from V and 5 bases from J, the junction contained 2 bases not matched to a gene. The CDR3 spans 14 residues. The CDR3 loop reads CASSDQGATGELFF. The CDR3 region has the DNA TGTGCCAGCAGTGATCAGGGGGCGACCGGGGAGCTGTTTTTT.